Listed here are 29 T cell receptor beta chains from one sample, sequenced in a study of blood T cells in healthy people across ages (dated by TCRdb to the mid-2010s). The library relied on 5' RACE. These reads were obtained on an Illumina HiSeq 2500. A second PCR of roughly 7 to 12 cycles was run with a J-beta primer mix and a sample-barcoded 5' primer. The raw public reads went through TCRdb reprocessing: fastp at Q25, MiXCR clone calling, in-frame beta chains kept. A single entry per CDR3 protein holds the most common genes and DNA from its merged rows. The sample includes over 700,000 distinct CDR3 sequences, with more than 20% observed a single time. The top ten constitute just under 9.5% of the sample. This sample also appeared in a second study, on T cells of mothers and their children.

The sample comprised blood. The source is a boy aged 10-17 years in good health.

This clonotype came up once. This sequence joins TRBV29-1 and TRBJ2-5; D is perhaps TRBD1 or TRBD2 (5 bases each). The CDR3 has 14 residues. In germline, CDR1 is SQVTM, CDR2 ANQGSEA. The V and J ends lost 8 bases and 0 bases respectively, with 16 bases between them. CDR3 sequence: CSLKLGEYQETQYF. CDR3 in DNA: TGCAGCCTAAAGTTAGGGGAGTACCAAGAGACCCAGTACTTC.

This sequence joins TRBV6-5 and TRBJ1-5; D is ambiguous. V lost 5 bases and J 4 bases, leaving 21 bases between the germline ends. This CDR3 is 17 amino acids long. Germline lookup yields CDR1 MNHEY and CDR2 SVGAGI. The CDR3 region is CASSPRFVGGDNQPQHF. The CDR3 DNA is TGTGCCAGCAGTCCACGATTCGTGGGAGGAGATAATCAGCCCCAGCATTTT.

The gene calls are TRBV7-9 and TRBJ2-7; 9 bases are shared with TRBD1. V was pared by 6 bases and J by 7 bases, with 13 bases of the junction left unmatched. Germline CDR1 and CDR2: SEHNR and FQNEAQ (reference sequence). The CDR3 extends over 15 amino acids. CDR3 DNA sequence: TGTGCCAGCAGTCCCCGGGACAGGGTAATTCAGGAGCAGTACTTC. Protein product: CASSPRDRVIQEQYF. The variable domain in full, completed from reference TRBV7-9 and TRBJ2-7, reads DTGVSQNPRHKITKRGQNVTFRCDPISEHNRLYWYRQTLGQGPEFLTYFQNEAQLEKSRLLSDRFSAERPKGSFSTLEIQRTEQGDSAMYLCASSPRDRVIQEQYFGPGTRLTVT.

The CDR3 here is CASSTLETSLGEAFF. In nucleotides, the CDR3 is TGTGCCAGTAGTACCCTAGAGACGTCCTTAGGGGAAGCTTTCTTT. The chain links TRBV19 to TRBJ1-1; D gene ambiguous. V lost 4 bases, J lost 8 bases, and 20 bases lay in between. The CDR3 contains 15 residues. Germline assignment: CDR1 LNHDA and CDR2 SQIVND (reference sequence).

Comment on this clonotype: This may arise from a read error, as a much more abundant clone is one base away. The chain carries TRBV11-2 and TRBJ2-5; 9 bases are shared with TRBD1. The length of the CDR3 is 13 residues. CDR1 and CDR2 (germline): SGHAT, FQNNGV. The CDR3 coding sequence is TGTGCCAGCAGACGGACAGGGGAAGAGACCCAGCACTTC. As protein: CASRRTGEETQHF.

In DNA form, the CDR3 reads TGCGCCAGCAGCCAAGAGGAGGGGGCGGGAGTTTTGGCCGGGGAGCTGTTTTTT. This encodes CASSQEEGAGVLAGELFF. The chain uses TRBV4-3 and TRBJ2-2, with D perhaps matching TRBD1 or TRBD2 (7 bases each). This CDR3 contains 18 residues. Trimming left V 0 bases short and J 6 bases short, with 20 bases between. Germline V gene data show CDR1 as LGHNA and CDR2 as YSLEER.

The rearrangement links TRBV4-2 to TRBJ1-4, with D possibly TRBD1 on 5 matching bases. This CDR3 has 15 residues. With 2 bases removed from V and 8 bases from J, the gap between germline ends came to 15 bases. CDR1 is LGHNA and CDR2 is YNFKEQ in the germline V gene. The CDR3 here is CASSQPGGFGEKLFF. CDR3 nucleotide sequence: TGTGCCAGCAGCCAACCGGGGGGATTCGGAGAAAAACTGTTTTTT.

This clonotype was counted a few times. The gene calls are TRBV28 and TRBJ2-1; TRBD1 agrees at 7 bases. J gave up 1 base and V 6 bases, and 9 bases lay outside the gene matches. CDR1 and CDR2 (germline): MDHEN, SYDVKM. This CDR3 comprises 16 residues. CDR3 in DNA: TGTGCCAGCAGCCAAGGGGGCGGTAGATCCTACAATGAGCAGTTCTTC. Encoded protein: CASSQGGGRSYNEQFF.

In this sample, this clonotype turned up a few times. The chain carries TRBV19 and TRBJ2-7; 7 positions match TRBD1. The CDR3 consists of 14 residues. Germline CDR1 reads LNHDA; CDR2 reads SQIVND (reference sequence). The J segment lost 1 base and the V segment lost 7 bases, leaving 7 bases of the junction unmatched. CDR3 residues: CASNPGTVSYEQYF. CDR3 nucleotide sequence: TGTGCCAGTAACCCAGGGACAGTTTCCTACGAGCAGTACTTC. Drawing the rest from reference TRBV19 and TRBJ2-7, the complete variable domain is DGGITQSPKYLFRKEGQNVTLSCEQNLNHDAMYWYRQDPGQGLRLIYYSQIVNDFQKGDIAEGYSVSREKKESFPLTVTSAQKNPTAFYLCASNPGTVSYEQYFGPGTRLTVT.

This clonotype was detected only a few times. The chain carries TRBV13 and TRBJ2-7, with 9 bases that match TRBD2. The germline V gene encodes CDR1 PRHDT and CDR2 FYEKMQ (reference sequence). This CDR3 spans 18 amino acids. The trim removed 5 bases at V and 0 bases at J, leaving 14 bases unmatched. CDR3 DNA: TGTGCCAGCAGCCCTAGTGCACTAGCGGGCGTCGGCTCCTACGAGCAGTACTTC. It encodes CASSPSALAGVGSYEQYF. Looking up the rest from reference TRBV13 and TRBJ2-7 gives the full variable domain: AAGVIQSPRHLIKEKRETATLKCYPIPRHDTVYWYQQGPGQDPQFLISFYEKMQSDKGSIPDRFSAQQFSDYHSELNMSSLELGDSALYFCASSPSALAGVGSYEQYFGPGTRLTVT.

In its sample, this clonotype was seen a few times. One end of the junction fails to match germline, which may point to a read error. The rearrangement uses TRBV6-5 and TRBJ2-7; D unclear. Germline values: CDR1 MNHEY, CDR2 SVGAGI. The CDR3 loop spans 14 amino acids. The CDR3 sequence is CASSYSKGSYEQCF. DNA for the CDR3: TGTGCCAGCAGTTACTCAAAGGGTTCCTACGAGCAGTGCTTC.

J is TRBJ2-1 and V is TRBV7-9; tentative D call: TRBD2 (5 bases). V lost 5 bases and J lost 6, with 17 bases in between. The CDR3 is 15 amino acids. Germline V gene sequence: CDR1 SEHNR, CDR2 FQNEAQ (reference sequence). The CDR3 loop is CASSPPEAPANEQFF. In DNA, the CDR3 is TGTGCCAGCAGCCCACCGGAGGCGCCAGCCAATGAGCAGTTCTTC.

This clonotype has more than one count but fewer than ten. The chain couples TRBV2 to TRBJ2-4; 7 nucleotides match TRBD2. This CDR3 is 14 amino acids long. Germline CDR1 is SNHLY and CDR2 is FYNNEI. The trim removed 6 bases at V and 7 bases at J, leaving 9 bases unmatched. The CDR3 DNA reads TGTGCCAGCAGCCCTGGGGAGGGTAGGAACATTCAGTACTTC. The encoded protein is CASSPGEGRNIQYF.

The sample holds many counts of this clonotype. The chain recombines TRBV27 with TRBJ2-7; 11 bases match TRBD2. The V gene end was trimmed by 2 bases and the J gene end by 4 bases; junction bases not matched to a gene: 4. The CDR3 covers 15 residues. Germline values: CDR1 MNHEY, CDR2 SMNVEV (reference sequence). CDR3 bases: TGTGCCAGCAGTTTAAAAGGGACTAGCGGATACGAGCAGTACTTC. Amino acids: CASSLKGTSGYEQYF.

The rearrangement joins TRBV4-1 to TRBJ2-5, with TRBD2 as a possible D gene (5 bases). The germline CDR1 and CDR2 sequences are MGHRA and YSYEKL. The CDR3 is made up of 14 amino acids. The germline V and J ends were trimmed by 4 bases and 2 bases, with 11 bases remaining between them. In DNA form, the CDR3 reads TGCGCCAGCAGCCCTCCCGAGGGTCAAGAGACCCAGTACTTC. It is translated as CASSPPEGQETQYF.

This clonotype was counted only a few times. This chain links TRBV20-1 with TRBJ2-5, with 9 bases identical to TRBD2. Trimming took 3 bases from V and 1 from J; bases not matched to a gene: 6. The CDR3 is 15 residues long. CDR1 DFQATT and CDR2 SNEGSKA come from the germline V gene (reference sequence). The CDR3: CSARLLAGTQETQYF. For the CDR3, the DNA is TGCAGTGCTAGGCTACTAGCGGGTACCCAAGAGACCCAGTACTTC.

The V call is TRBV20-1, the J call TRBJ2-2; D is unclear. The germline CDR1 and CDR2 sequences are DFQATT and SNEGSKA (reference sequence). The CDR3 length is 12 residues. Trimming stripped 6 bases from V and 4 bases from J, with 9 bases between. The CDR3 nucleotides are TGCAGTGCCTGGTTTGGCACCGGGGAGCTGTTTTTT. Its protein is CSAWFGTGELFF.

In its sample, this clonotype was seen a few times. The V call is TRBV5-1, the J call TRBJ2-5; D might be TRBD1 (6 bases). Judging by the DNA end, TRBJ2-7 fits better; the J call may be wrong. The CDR3 spans 16 residues. The germline gives CDR1 SGHRS, CDR2 YFSETQ. CDR3 coding DNA: TGCGCCAGCAGCTTGGGTTTCACAGGGAACTCCTACGAGCAGTACTTC. As protein: CASSLGFTGNSYEQYF.

The chain couples TRBV12-5 to TRBJ1-2, with D hard to call. The CDR3 spans 14 residues. Germline assignment: CDR1 LGHNT and CDR2 FRNRAP. With 6 bases removed from V and 0 bases from J, the gap between germline ends came to 11 bases. CDR3 sequence: CASGTPGANYGYTF. The CDR3 DNA sequence: TGTGCTAGTGGCACCCCCGGAGCTAACTATGGCTACACCTTC. Combining the CDR3 with reference TRBV12-5 and TRBJ1-2 gives the whole variable domain DARVTQTPRHKVTEMGQEVTMRCQPILGHNTVFWYRQTMMQGLELLAYFRNRAPLDDSGMPKDRFSAEMPDATLATLKIQPSEPRDSAVYFCASGTPGANYGYTFGSGTRLTVV.

The rearrangement uses TRBV14 and TRBJ1-2; D ambiguous. The germline CDR1 and CDR2 sequences are SGHDN and FVKESK. The CDR3 covers 14 residues. Trimming stripped 2 bases from V and 8 bases from J, with 15 bases between. The CDR3 region is CASSQTSDVEGYTF. The CDR3 bases are TGTGCCAGCAGCCAAACGTCCGACGTGGAGGGCTACACCTTC.

This clonotype was observed a handful of times. V gene TRBV6-2 or TRBV6-3 combines with J gene TRBJ2-1; TRBD2 might be the D (5 bases). Germline CDR1 and CDR2: MNHEY and SVGEGT. Trimming stripped 0 bases from V and 4 bases from J, with 16 bases between. The CDR3 contains 17 residues. DNA for the CDR3: TGTGCCAGCAGTTACTCGAGCGCGCGGGTCCCTTACAATGAGCAGTTCTTC. This sequence encodes CASSYSSARVPYNEQFF.

A remark on this clonotype: At one end the junction does not follow the germline gene, possibly because of a read error. The rearrangement uses TRBV12-3 or TRBV12-4 and TRBJ1-3, with unresolved D. The CDR3 is made up of 14 amino acids. As DNA, the CDR3 is TGTGCCAGCAGTCGGTGGATGTCTGGAAACATCATATATTTT. Translating it yields CASSRWMSGNIIYF.

This clonotype was detected a few times. The chain is built from TRBV7-2 and TRBJ2-3; possibly TRBD1 for D (6 bases). V was pared by 4 bases and J by 4 bases, with 21 bases between. From germline, CDR1 is SGHTA and CDR2 FQGNSA. The CDR3 contains 17 residues. The CDR3 region has the DNA TGTGCCAGCAGCTCCTTGGACAGTGTTGTGTTGGCAGATACGCAGTATTTT. Residues: CASSSLDSVVLADTQYF.

The chain employs TRBV10-3 and TRBJ2-5; D not resolved. Trimming left V 3 bases short and J 3 bases short, with 8 bases between. This CDR3 has 13 residues. Germline-derived CDR1 and CDR2 are ENHRY and SYGVKD. The CDR3 loop reads CAISDYREETQYF. In DNA, the CDR3 is TGTGCCATCAGTGACTACCGAGAAGAGACCCAGTACTTC.

The V and J genes are TRBV3-1 and TRBJ2-1; the D is unclear. The CDR3 consists of 15 residues. CDR1 and CDR2 from the germline V gene are LGHDT and YNNKEL (reference sequence). V was pared by 2 bases and J by 6 bases, with 14 bases between. The CDR3 region is CASSQFLSVINEQFF. For the CDR3, the DNA is TGTGCCAGCAGCCAATTTTTGAGCGTAATCAATGAGCAGTTCTTC.

The table lists this clonotype with a few counts. The rearrangement joins TRBV6-1 to TRBJ2-7; D perhaps matches TRBD1 (6 bases). This CDR3 spans 15 amino acids. Trimming stripped 4 bases from V and 3 bases from J, with 16 bases between. In germline, CDR1 is MNHNS, CDR2 SASEGT. CDR3 DNA sequence: TGTGCCAGCAGTGTAGTAACAGGGAGCCTCTACGAGCAGTACTTC. Amino acid sequence: CASSVVTGSLYEQYF.

The CDR3 loop reads CASSIVGLSTDTQYF. CDR3 coding DNA: TGTGCCAGTAGTATAGTGGGTCTTAGCACAGATACGCAGTATTTT. The chain combines TRBV19 with TRBJ2-3; the D is unclear. V was pared by 1 base and J by 0 bases, with 8 bases between. The germline CDR1 and CDR2 sequences are LNHDA and SQIVND (reference sequence). The CDR3 has 15 amino acids.

This rearrangement joins TRBV9 to TRBJ2-5; D might be TRBD1 or TRBD2, each matching 5 bases. The DNA end is more similar to TRBJ2-1, so the J call may be wrong. CDR3 length: 14 residues. Germline-derived CDR1 and CDR2 are SGDLS and YYNGEE. The CDR3 sequence: CASSVGGSGTEQFF. CDR3 sequence (DNA): TGTGCCAGCAGCGTAGGGGGCAGTGGGACTGAGCAGTTCTTC.

This clonotype was observed a few times. The V gene is TRBV27, the J gene TRBJ2-1; perhaps TRBD1 as D (5 bases). This CDR3 has 14 residues. Germline values: CDR1 MNHEY, CDR2 SMNVEV (reference sequence). Trimming left V 6 bases short and J 5 bases short, with 14 bases between. The CDR3 coding sequence is TGTGCCAGCAGGTTGTTATCGACAGACAATGAGCAGTTCTTC. As protein: CASRLLSTDNEQFF.